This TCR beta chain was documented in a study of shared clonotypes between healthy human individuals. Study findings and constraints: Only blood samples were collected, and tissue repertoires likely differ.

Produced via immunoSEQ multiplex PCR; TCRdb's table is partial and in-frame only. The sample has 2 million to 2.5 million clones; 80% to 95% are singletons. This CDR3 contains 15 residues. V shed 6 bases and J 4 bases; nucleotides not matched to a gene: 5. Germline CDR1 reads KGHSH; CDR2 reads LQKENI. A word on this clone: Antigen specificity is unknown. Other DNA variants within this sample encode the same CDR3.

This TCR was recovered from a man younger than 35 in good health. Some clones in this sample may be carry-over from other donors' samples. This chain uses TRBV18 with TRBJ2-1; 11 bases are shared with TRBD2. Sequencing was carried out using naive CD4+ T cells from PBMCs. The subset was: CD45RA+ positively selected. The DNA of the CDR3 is TGTGCCAGCTCTAGGCTAGCGGGGGGATACAATGAGCAGTTCTTC. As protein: CASSRLAGGYNEQFF. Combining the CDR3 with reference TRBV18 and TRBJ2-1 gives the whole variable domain NAGVMQNPRHLVRRRGQEARLRCSPMKGHSHVYWYRQLPEEGLKFMVYLQKENIIDESGMPKERFSAEFPKEGPSILRIQQVVRGDSAAYFCASSRLAGGYNEQFFGPGTRLTVL.